The 24 T cell receptor beta chains below all came from one sample that was sequenced in a study of OX40 agonist ivuxolimab in advanced cancers. Generated by immunoSEQ multiplex PCR, the TCRdb table keeps only in-frame clones and is missing some. Of roughly 60,000 clones in the sample, more than 80% were seen once. The specimen comprised CD4+ or CD8+ T cells sorted from blood, sampled in a trial of the OX40 agonist ivuxolimab. The receptor set was obtained from an adult with an advanced solid tumor such as melanoma, head and neck, liver or kidney cancer.

This clone has a single count. This chain links TRBV30 with TRBJ1-6; weak D call: TRBD1 (6 bases). Per the germline V gene, CDR1 is GTSNPN and CDR2 is SVGIG (reference sequence). This CDR3 is built from 14 residues. Trimming took 2 bases from V and 10 from J, leaving 15 bases between them. The CDR3 region has the DNA TGTGCCTGGAGTCCCGGAGGGGGTGGGTCACCCCTCCACTTT. Encoded protein: CAWSPGGGGSPLHF.

The chain is built from TRBV28 and TRBJ2-5, with a weak D call TRBD1 (6 bases). CDR1 and CDR2 from the germline V gene are MDHEN and SYDVKM. The CDR3 extends over 14 amino acids. The V end was cut by 2 bases, the J end by 5 bases, with 12 bases between. The CDR3 DNA reads as TGTGCCAGCAGTTTAAGAAGGGGGAGTGAGACCCAGTACTTC. It codes for CASSLRRGSETQYF.

The J gene is TRBJ2-1, the V gene TRBV6-5; perhaps TRBD2 as D (6 bases). This CDR3 is 13 amino acids long. Germline CDR1 reads MNHEY; CDR2 reads SVGAGI. V was pared by 7 bases and J by 6 bases, with 13 bases between. The CDR3 protein is CASTGVGTNEQFF. The CDR3 region has the DNA TGTGCCAGCACGGGAGTGGGAACCAATGAGCAGTTCTTC.

The rearrangement uses TRBV7-9 and TRBJ2-3, with 10 bases aligning to TRBD1. The CDR3 runs to 15 residues. V lost 3 bases and J lost 5; bases outside the gene matches: 5. Per the germline V gene, CDR1 is SEHNR and CDR2 is FQNEAQ (reference sequence). Here the CDR3 DNA reads TGTGCCAGCAGCTTCGGACAGGGGGATAGAGATACGCAGTATTTT. This encodes CASSFGQGDRDTQYF. The entire variable domain, with the rest obtained from reference TRBV7-9 and TRBJ2-3, is as follows: DTGVSQNPRHKITKRGQNVTFRCDPISEHNRLYWYRQTLGQGPEFLTYFQNEAQLEKSRLLSDRFSAERPKGSFSTLEIQRTEQGDSAMYLCASSFGQGDRDTQYFGPGTRLTVL.

V is TRBV23-1 and J is TRBJ2-5; the match to TRBD2 covers 8 bases. TRBV23-1 belongs to the ORF category, with a function that is uncertain. The CDR3 spans 13 residues. J gave up 5 bases and V 5 bases, and 4 bases lay outside the gene matches. The CDR3, as DNA: TGCGCCAGCAGTGCGGGGGGTAGGGAGACCCAGTACTTC. Translation gives CASSAGGRETQYF.

The rearrangement joins TRBV28 to TRBJ2-2, with TRBD2 as a possible D gene (6 bases). This CDR3 has 14 residues. Trimming pared 3 bases from V and 3 bases from J, leaving 8 bases between. The germline CDR1 and CDR2 sequences are MDHEN and SYDVKM. CDR3 protein: CASSLWGDTGELFF. The CDR3 nucleotides read TGTGCCAGCAGTTTGTGGGGGGACACCGGGGAGCTGTTTTTT.

This clone came up a few times. This chain uses TRBV29-1 with TRBJ2-1; unclear D gene. Trimming pared 4 bases from V and 5 bases from J, leaving 15 bases between. This CDR3 region has 14 residues. The germline V gene has CDR1 SQVTM and CDR2 ANQGSEA. The CDR3 sequence: CSVVLPSSNNEQFF. DNA for the CDR3: TGCAGCGTTGTGCTTCCGAGTTCGAACAATGAGCAGTTCTTC.

This clone was picked up a small number of times. This chain links TRBV7-2 with TRBJ1-2, with D possibly TRBD1 on 6 matching bases. This CDR3 contains 14 residues. Trimming left V 5 bases short and J 4 bases short, with 14 bases between. From germline, CDR1 is SGHTA and CDR2 FQGNSA. The CDR3 sequence: CASSPRQVVYGYTF. The CDR3 nucleotides read TGTGCCAGCAGCCCCCGACAGGTCGTCTATGGCTACACCTTC.

V usage is TRBV7-6 and J usage is TRBJ2-2, with TRBD2 matching 7 bases. Germline V gene data show CDR1 as SGHVS and CDR2 as FNYEAQ. J lost 4 bases, V lost 0 bases, and 5 bases had no gene match. The CDR3 extends over 16 amino acids. DNA for the CDR3: TGTGCCAGCAGCTTAGCGGGGCGGGAGTTCACCGGGGAGCTGTTTTTT. It codes for CASSLAGREFTGELFF.

The CDR3: CASSRTGGNQPQHF. The DNA for the CDR3 is TGTGCCAGCAGCCGGACAGGGGGTAATCAGCCCCAGCATTTT. The chain links TRBV5-6 to TRBJ1-5; TRBD1 matches 10 bases. The CDR3 spans 14 residues. CDR1 SGHDT and CDR2 YYEEEE come from the germline V gene. With 4 bases clipped from V and 4 bases from J, the junction kept 2 bases outside the gene matches. The full variable domain, rest sourced from reference TRBV5-6 and TRBJ1-5, is DAGVTQSPTHLIKTRGQQVTLRCSPKSGHDTVSWYQQALGQGPQFIFQYYEEEERQRGNFPDRFSGHQFPNYSSELNVNALLLGDSALYLCASSRTGGNQPQHFGDGTRLSIL.

This chain uses TRBV4-3 with TRBJ2-3; no clear D gene. Germline V gives CDR1 LGHNA, CDR2 YSLEER. CDR3 length: 15 amino acids. V lost 1 base, J lost 4 bases, and 12 bases lay in between. The CDR3 sequence: CASSQGSPYPDTQYF. CDR3 sequence (DNA): TGCGCCAGCAGCCAAGGATCCCCCTATCCAGATACGCAGTATTTT.

V is TRBV7-9 and J is TRBJ1-2; a possible D gene is TRBD1 (5 bases). CDR1 and CDR2 (germline): SEHNR, FQNEAQ (reference sequence). The CDR3 spans 14 residues. Trimming left V 3 bases short and J 5 bases short, with 13 bases between. The CDR3 DNA reads TGTGCCAGCAGCTTGGCGGGGCCGGGGTATGGCTACACCTTC. It translates to CASSLAGPGYGYTF.

This clone was picked up a small number of times. The V and J genes are TRBV6-1 and TRBJ2-7, with D tentatively TRBD1 (6 bases). Trimming removed 4 bases at V and 5 bases at J, with 15 bases between. The CDR3 length is 14 residues. Germline-derived CDR1 and CDR2 are MNHNS and SASEGT. The CDR3 protein is CASSAVRGINEQYF. In nucleotides, the CDR3 is TGTGCCAGCAGTGCCGTGAGGGGGATCAACGAGCAGTACTTC.

V is TRBV6-6 and J is TRBJ1-1; D gene ambiguous. This CDR3 has 14 residues. The germline gives CDR1 MNHNY, CDR2 SVGAGI (reference sequence). With 5 bases removed from V and 4 bases from J, the gap between germline ends came to 14 bases. CDR3 nucleotides: TGTGCCAGCAGTCTAAACCGGGGAGGCACTGAAGCTTTCTTT. Protein sequence: CASSLNRGGTEAFF.

The chain recombines TRBV11-2 with TRBJ2-5; 9 bases agree with TRBD2. Unmatched junction bases numbered 5, after V lost 7 bases and J lost 5 bases. CDR1 and CDR2 from the germline V gene are SGHAT and FQNNGV. The CDR3 sequence is 13 residues long. This CDR3 reads CASTLSGSETQYF. Here the CDR3 DNA reads TGTGCCAGCACCCTTAGCGGGAGTGAGACCCAGTACTTC.

This chain connects TRBV19 to TRBJ2-1; 7 positions agree with TRBD1. Trimming took 8 bases from V and 10 from J; bases not matched to a gene: 5. CDR3 length equals 11 residues. Germline V gene data show CDR1 as LNHDA and CDR2 as SQIVND (reference sequence). In DNA, the CDR3 is TGTGCCAGTCAAGGGGGCACCGAGCAGTTCTTC. This sequence encodes CASQGGTEQFF.

The chain links TRBV5-1 to TRBJ2-3, with unresolved D. Trimming removed 1 base at V and 2 bases at J, with 8 bases between. Germline lookup yields CDR1 SGHRS and CDR2 YFSETQ. CDR3 size: 14 residues. CDR3 nucleotides: TGCGCCAGCAGCTTGCGAGAGAACACAGATACGCAGTATTTT. Translated: CASSLRENTDTQYF.

This clone was seen once. The V call is TRBV19, the J call TRBJ2-7; TRBD1 matches at 10 bases. The CDR3 totals 16 residues. The germline V gene has CDR1 LNHDA and CDR2 SQIVND (reference sequence). V shed 5 bases, J shed 3 bases, and the junction held 10 bases outside the gene matches. The CDR3 here is CASSSSWTGGFYEQYF. CDR3 DNA: TGTGCCAGTAGTTCATCCTGGACAGGGGGATTCTACGAGCAGTACTTC.

This sequence joins TRBV7-2 and TRBJ2-1; possible D gene TRBD2, 6 bases. The CDR3 extends over 17 amino acids. CDR1 is SGHTA and CDR2 is FQGNSA in the germline V gene. V shed 4 bases and J shed 2 bases, with 18 bases lying between them. The CDR3 spells CASSSRILALAYNEQFF. The DNA for the CDR3 is TGTGCCAGCAGCTCCAGAATCCTAGCGCTAGCCTACAATGAGCAGTTCTTC. Full variable domain (remainder filled in from reference TRBV7-2 and TRBJ2-1): GAGVSQSPSNKVTEKGKDVELRCDPISGHTALYWYRQSLGQGLEFLIYFQGNSAPDKSGLPSDRFSAERTGGSVSTLTIQRTQQEDSAVYLCASSSRILALAYNEQFFGPGTRLTVL.

The V gene is TRBV7-2, the J gene TRBJ1-4; 10 bases are shared with TRBD1. Germline CDR1 and CDR2: SGHTA and FQGNSA. The CDR3 length is 14 residues. The trim removed 5 bases at V and 5 bases at J, leaving 2 bases unmatched. The CDR3 protein is CASSAGQGNEKLFF. CDR3 DNA: TGTGCCAGCAGCGCGGGACAGGGGAATGAAAAACTGTTTTTT.

The rearrangement links TRBV18 to TRBJ1-2; D perhaps matches TRBD1 (5 bases). Between the trimmed V and J ends, which lost 3 bases and 8 bases, there was a span of 16 bases. This CDR3 spans 14 amino acids. Germline values: CDR1 KGHSH, CDR2 LQKENI. CDR3 in amino acids: CASSPGSAGHGYTF. The CDR3 nucleotides are TGTGCCAGCTCACCCGGATCGGCGGGGCACGGCTACACCTTC. Together with reference TRBV18 and TRBJ1-2, the CDR3 gives the full variable domain: NAGVMQNPRHLVRRRGQEARLRCSPMKGHSHVYWYRQLPEEGLKFMVYLQKENIIDESGMPKERFSAEFPKEGPSILRIQQVVRGDSAAYFCASSPGSAGHGYTFGSGTRLTVV.

The chain employs TRBV18 and TRBJ2-6, with D possibly being TRBD1 (6 bases). CDR3 length equals 15 residues. Germline V gene lookup returns CDR1 KGHSH and CDR2 LQKENI. V lost 5 bases and J lost 4, with 12 bases in between. This CDR3 is CASSRKGDGANVLTF. For the CDR3, the DNA is TGTGCCAGCTCAAGGAAGGGGGACGGGGCCAACGTCCTGACTTTC.

This clone was counted once. The chain joins TRBV5-4 to TRBJ2-3; the D gene is possibly TRBD2 (6 bases). The germline V and J ends were trimmed by 2 bases and 0 bases, with 16 bases remaining between them. The CDR3 is 17 residues long. The germline V gene has CDR1 SGHNT and CDR2 YYREEE (reference sequence). CDR3 in amino acids: CASSLRRSGVSTDTQYF. CDR3 in DNA: TGTGCCAGCAGCTTAAGGAGGTCGGGGGTTAGCACAGATACGCAGTATTTT.

The rearrangement joins TRBV7-9 to TRBJ2-7; no definite D call. Trimming left V 0 bases short and J 2 bases short, with 8 bases between. The germline gives CDR1 SEHNR, CDR2 FQNEAQ (reference sequence). This CDR3 has 14 amino acids. CDR3 sequence: CASSLALRPYEQYF. The CDR3 coding sequence is TGTGCCAGCAGCTTAGCCCTCCGACCCTACGAGCAGTACTTC.